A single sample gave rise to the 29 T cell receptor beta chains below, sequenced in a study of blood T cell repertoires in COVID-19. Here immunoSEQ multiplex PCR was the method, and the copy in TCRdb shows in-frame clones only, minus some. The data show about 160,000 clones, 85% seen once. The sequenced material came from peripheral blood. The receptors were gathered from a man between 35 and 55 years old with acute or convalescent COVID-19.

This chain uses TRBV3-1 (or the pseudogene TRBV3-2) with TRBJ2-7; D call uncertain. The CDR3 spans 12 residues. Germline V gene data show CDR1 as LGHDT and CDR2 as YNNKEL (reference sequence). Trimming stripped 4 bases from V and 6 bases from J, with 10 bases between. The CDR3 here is CASSLSEREQYF. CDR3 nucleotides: TGTGCCAGCAGCCTCAGTGAGCGCGAGCAGTACTTC.

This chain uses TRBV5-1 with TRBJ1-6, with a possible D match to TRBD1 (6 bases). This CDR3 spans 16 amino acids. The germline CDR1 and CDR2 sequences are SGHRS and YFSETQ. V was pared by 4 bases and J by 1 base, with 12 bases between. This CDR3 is CASSAQGWSYNSPLHF. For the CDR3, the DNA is TGCGCCAGCAGCGCGCAGGGGTGGTCCTATAATTCACCCCTCCACTTT.

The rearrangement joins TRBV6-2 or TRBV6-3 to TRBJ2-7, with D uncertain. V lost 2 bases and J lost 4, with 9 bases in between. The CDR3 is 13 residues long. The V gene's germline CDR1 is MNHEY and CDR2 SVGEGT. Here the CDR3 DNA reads TGTGCCAGCAGTTACGTACAGTATTACGAGCAGTACTTC. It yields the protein CASSYVQYYEQYF.

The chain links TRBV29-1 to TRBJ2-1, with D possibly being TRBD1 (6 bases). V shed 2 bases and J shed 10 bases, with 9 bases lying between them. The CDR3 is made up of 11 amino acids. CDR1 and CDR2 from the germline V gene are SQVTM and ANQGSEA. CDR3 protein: CSVELGTEQFF. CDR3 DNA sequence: TGCAGCGTTGAACTGGGGACAGAGCAGTTCTTC.

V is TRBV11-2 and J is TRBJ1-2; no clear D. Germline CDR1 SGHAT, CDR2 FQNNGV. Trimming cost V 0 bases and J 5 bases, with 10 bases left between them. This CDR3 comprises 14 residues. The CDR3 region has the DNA TGTGCCAGCAGCTTAGAATCACAAGTTTATGGCTACACCTTC. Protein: CASSLESQVYGYTF. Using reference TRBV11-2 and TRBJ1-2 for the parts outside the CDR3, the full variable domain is EAGVAQSPRYKIIEKRQSVAFWCNPISGHATLYWYQQILGQGPKLLIQFQNNGVVDDSQLPKDRFSAERLKGVDSTLKIQPAKLEDSAVYLCASSLESQVYGYTFGSGTRLTVV.

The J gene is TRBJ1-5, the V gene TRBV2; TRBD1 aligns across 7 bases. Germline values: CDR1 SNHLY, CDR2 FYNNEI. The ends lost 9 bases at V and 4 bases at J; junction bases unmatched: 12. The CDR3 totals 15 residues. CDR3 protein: CASKTGLGVNQPQHF. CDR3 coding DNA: TGTGCCAGTAAGACAGGGCTGGGGGTTAATCAGCCCCAGCATTTT. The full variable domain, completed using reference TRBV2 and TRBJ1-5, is EPEVTQTPSHQVTQMGQEVILRCVPISNHLYFYWYRQILGQKVEFLVSFYNNEISEKSEIFDDQFSVERPDGSNFTLKIRSTKLEDSAMYFCASKTGLGVNQPQHFGDGTRLSIL.

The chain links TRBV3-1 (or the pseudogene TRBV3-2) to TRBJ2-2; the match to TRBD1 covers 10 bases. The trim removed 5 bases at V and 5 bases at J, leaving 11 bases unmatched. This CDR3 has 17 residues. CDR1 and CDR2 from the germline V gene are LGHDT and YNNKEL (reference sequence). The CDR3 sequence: CASSSRGTGERTGELFF. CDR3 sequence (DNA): TGTGCCAGCAGCTCCCGAGGGACAGGGGAAAGGACCGGGGAGCTGTTTTTT.

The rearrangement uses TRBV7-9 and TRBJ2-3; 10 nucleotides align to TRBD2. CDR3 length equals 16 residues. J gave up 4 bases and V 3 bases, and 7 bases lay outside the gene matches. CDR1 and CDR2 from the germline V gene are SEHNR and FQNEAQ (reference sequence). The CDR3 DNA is TGTGCCAGCAGCTTGTTAGCGGGGGGTCAAGCAGATACGCAGTATTTT. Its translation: CASSLLAGGQADTQYF.

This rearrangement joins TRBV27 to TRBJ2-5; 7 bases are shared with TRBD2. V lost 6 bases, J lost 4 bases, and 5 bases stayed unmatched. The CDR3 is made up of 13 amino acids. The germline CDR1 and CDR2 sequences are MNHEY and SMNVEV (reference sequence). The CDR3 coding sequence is TGTGCCAGCAGGGCTCTAGCGGTAGAGACCCAGTACTTC. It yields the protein CASRALAVETQYF.

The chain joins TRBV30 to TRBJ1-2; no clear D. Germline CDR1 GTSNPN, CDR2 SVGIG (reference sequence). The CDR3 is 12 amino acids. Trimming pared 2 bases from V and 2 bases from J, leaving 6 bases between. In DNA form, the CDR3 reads TGTGCCTGGAGTCCGGGGAACTATGGCTACACCTTC. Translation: CAWSPGNYGYTF.

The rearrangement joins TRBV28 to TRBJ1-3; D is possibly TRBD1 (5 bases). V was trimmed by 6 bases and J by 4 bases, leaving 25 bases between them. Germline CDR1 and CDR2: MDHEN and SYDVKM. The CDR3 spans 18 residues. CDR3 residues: CASSSLGAGSGPGNTIYF. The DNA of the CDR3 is TGTGCCAGCAGCTCACTCGGGGCCGGGAGCGGGCCCGGAAACACCATATATTTT.

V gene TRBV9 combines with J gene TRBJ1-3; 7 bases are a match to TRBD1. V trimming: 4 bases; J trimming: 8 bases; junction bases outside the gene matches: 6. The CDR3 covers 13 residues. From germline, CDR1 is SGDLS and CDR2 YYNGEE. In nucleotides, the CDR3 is TGTGCCAGCAGCACCCGACAGGGTGACACCATATATTTT. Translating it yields CASSTRQGDTIYF.

This chain's CDR3 is CASSMATGNEQYF. CDR3 DNA: TGTGCCAGTAGTATGGCTACGGGGAACGAGCAGTACTTC. V gene TRBV19 combines with J gene TRBJ2-7; D possibly corresponds to TRBD2 (5 bases). Trimming pared 3 bases from V and 5 bases from J, leaving 11 bases between. The germline gives CDR1 LNHDA, CDR2 SQIVND (reference sequence). The CDR3 loop spans 13 amino acids.

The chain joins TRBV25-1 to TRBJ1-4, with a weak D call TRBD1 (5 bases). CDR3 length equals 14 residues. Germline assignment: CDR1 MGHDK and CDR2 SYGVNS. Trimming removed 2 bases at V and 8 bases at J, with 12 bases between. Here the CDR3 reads CASSEAGSDEKLFF. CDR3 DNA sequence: TGTGCCAGCAGTGAAGCAGGGTCGGACGAAAAACTGTTTTTT.

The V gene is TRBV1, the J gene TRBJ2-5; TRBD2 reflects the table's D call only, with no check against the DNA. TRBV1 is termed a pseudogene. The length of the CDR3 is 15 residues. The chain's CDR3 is CTSKVLAGGRETQYF. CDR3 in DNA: TGCACCAGCAAAGTTCTAGCGGGGGGGCGAGAGACCCAGTACTTC.

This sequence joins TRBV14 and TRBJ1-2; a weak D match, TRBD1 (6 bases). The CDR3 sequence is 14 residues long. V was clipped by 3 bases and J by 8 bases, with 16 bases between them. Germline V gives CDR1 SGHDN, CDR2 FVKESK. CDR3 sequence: CASSHRTEGGGYTF. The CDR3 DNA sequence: TGTGCCAGCAGCCACCGGACAGAGGGTGGCGGCTACACCTTC.

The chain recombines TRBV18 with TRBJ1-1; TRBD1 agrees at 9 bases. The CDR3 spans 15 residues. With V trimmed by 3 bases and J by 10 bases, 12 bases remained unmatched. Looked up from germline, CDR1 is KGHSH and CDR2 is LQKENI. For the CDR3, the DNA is TGTGCCAGCTCACCTGCTGTACCGGGACAGGGTAGAGCTTTCTTT. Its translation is CASSPAVPGQGRAFF.

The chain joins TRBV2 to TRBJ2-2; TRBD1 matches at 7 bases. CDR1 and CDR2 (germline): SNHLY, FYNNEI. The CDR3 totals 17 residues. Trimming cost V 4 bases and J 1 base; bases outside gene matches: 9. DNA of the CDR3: TGTGCCAGCAGTGGTGACAGGGAAGAAGGGAACACCGGGGAGCTGTTTTTT. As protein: CASSGDREEGNTGELFF.

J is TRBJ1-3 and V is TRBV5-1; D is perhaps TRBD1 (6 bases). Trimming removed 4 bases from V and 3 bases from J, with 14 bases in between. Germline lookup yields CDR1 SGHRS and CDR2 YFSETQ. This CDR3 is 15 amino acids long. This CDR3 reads CASSPQGLGGNTIYF. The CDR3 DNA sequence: TGCGCCAGCAGCCCGCAGGGGCTTGGTGGAAACACCATATATTTT.

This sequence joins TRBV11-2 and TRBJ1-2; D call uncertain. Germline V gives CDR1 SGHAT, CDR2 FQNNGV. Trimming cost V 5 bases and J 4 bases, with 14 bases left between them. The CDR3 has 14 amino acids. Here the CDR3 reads CASSPQEGTYGYTF. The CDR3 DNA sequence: TGTGCCAGCAGCCCCCAGGAGGGAACCTATGGCTACACCTTC.

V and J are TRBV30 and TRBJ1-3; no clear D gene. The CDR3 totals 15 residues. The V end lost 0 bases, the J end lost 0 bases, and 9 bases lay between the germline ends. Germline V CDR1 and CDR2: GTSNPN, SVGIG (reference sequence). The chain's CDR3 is CAWSVNSLSGNTIYF. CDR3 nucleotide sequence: TGTGCCTGGAGTGTTAATTCCCTCTCTGGAAACACCATATATTTT.

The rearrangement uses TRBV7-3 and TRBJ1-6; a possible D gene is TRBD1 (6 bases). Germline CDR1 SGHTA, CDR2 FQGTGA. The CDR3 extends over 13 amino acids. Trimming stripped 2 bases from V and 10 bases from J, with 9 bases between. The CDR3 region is CASSLEGDSPLHF. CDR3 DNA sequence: TGTGCCAGCAGCTTAGAGGGGGACTCACCCCTCCACTTT.

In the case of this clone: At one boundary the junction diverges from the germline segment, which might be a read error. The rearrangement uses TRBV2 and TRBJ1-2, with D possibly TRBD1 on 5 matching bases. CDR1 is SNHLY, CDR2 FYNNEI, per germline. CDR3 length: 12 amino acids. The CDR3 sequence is CASSVQRDSSYF. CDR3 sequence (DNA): TGTGCCAGCAGTGTCCAACGTGACAGCTCATACTTC.

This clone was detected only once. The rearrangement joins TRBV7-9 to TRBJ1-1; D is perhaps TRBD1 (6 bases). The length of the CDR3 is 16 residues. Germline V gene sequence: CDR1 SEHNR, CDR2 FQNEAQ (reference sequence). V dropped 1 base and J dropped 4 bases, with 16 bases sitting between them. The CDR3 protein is CASSLDTGFLATEAFF. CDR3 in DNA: TGTGCCAGCAGCTTAGATACAGGGTTTCTTGCCACTGAAGCTTTCTTT.

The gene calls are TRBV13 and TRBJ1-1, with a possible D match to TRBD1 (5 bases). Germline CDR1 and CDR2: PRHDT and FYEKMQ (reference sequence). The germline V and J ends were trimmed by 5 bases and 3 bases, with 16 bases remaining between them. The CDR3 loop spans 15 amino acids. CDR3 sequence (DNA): TGTGCCAGCAGCCGGGGAGGGGATTCATACACTGAAGCTTTCTTT. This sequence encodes CASSRGGDSYTEAFF.

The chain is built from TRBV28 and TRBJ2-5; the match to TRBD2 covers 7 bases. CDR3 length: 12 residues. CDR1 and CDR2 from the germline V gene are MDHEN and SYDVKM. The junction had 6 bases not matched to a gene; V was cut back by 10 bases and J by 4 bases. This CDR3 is CATGGYGETQYF. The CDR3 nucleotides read TGTGCCACGGGGGGATACGGAGAGACCCAGTACTTC.

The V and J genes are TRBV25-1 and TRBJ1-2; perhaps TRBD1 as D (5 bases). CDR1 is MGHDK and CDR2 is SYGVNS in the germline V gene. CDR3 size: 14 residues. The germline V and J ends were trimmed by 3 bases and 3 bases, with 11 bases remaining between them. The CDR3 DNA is TGTGCCAGCAGTGATGGAGACAGCGACTATGGCTACACCTTC. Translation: CASSDGDSDYGYTF.

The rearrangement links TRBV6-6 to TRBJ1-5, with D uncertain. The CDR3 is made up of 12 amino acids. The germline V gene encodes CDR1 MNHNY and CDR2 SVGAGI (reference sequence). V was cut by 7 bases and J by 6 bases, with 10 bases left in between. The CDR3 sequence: CASTFRGQPQHF. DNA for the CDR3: TGTGCCAGCACTTTCCGGGGTCAGCCCCAGCATTTT.

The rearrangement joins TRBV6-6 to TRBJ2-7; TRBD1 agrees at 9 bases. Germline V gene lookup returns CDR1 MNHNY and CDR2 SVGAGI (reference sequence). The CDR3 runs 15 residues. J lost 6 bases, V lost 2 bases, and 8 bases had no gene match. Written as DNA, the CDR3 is TGTGCCAGCAGTTACGTAGGGACAGGGTGGGTCGAGCAGTACTTC. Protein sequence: CASSYVGTGWVEQYF.